This T cell receptor beta chain was sequenced during a study of T-cell reconstitution after alpha-beta-depleted transplantation in children. Preparation of the TCRbeta library was carried out with unique molecular identifiers. A single record per CDR3 protein comes from TCRdb applying MiXCR to the PCR reads. The repertoire holds some 590,000 distinct CDR3 sequences, with over 9.5% as singletons. Looked up from germline, CDR1 is SGHRS and CDR2 is YFSETQ. CDR3 size: 16 residues. V was pared by 2 bases and J by 5 bases, with 8 bases of the junction left unmatched. This TCR was sampled from a human donor who donated a stem cell graft to a child with acute myeloid leukemia. This sequence joins TRBV5-1 and TRBJ2-1, with TRBD1 matching 9 bases. The starting material was PBMCs from the stem cell graft donor, obtained from the stem cell graft. The CDR3 here is CASSFGGTGPNNEQFF. The CDR3, as DNA: TGCGCCAGCAGCTTCGGGGGGACAGGGCCTAACAATGAGCAGTTCTTC.